The next 20 T cell receptor beta chains were all read from a single sample in a study of OX40 agonist ivuxolimab in advanced cancers. Repertoires were generated with immunoSEQ multiplex PCR, while TCRdb's copy carries only in-frame clones and drops some. The profile covers tens of thousands of clones, with about 93% appearing a single time and around 0.43% taken by the ten largest. Sequenced material: CD4+ or CD8+ T cells sorted from blood, taken in a trial of the OX40 agonist ivuxolimab. These receptors were collected from an adult with an advanced solid tumor such as melanoma, head and neck, liver or kidney cancer.

The chain uses TRBV6-5 and TRBJ2-5; D could derive from TRBD1 or TRBD2 (6 bases each). From germline, CDR1 is MNHEY and CDR2 SVGAGI. Trimming left V 2 bases short and J 4 bases short, with 11 bases between. CDR3 size: 14 residues. The CDR3 bases are TGTGCCAGCAGTTACGGGGGCGGGGTAGAGACCCAGTACTTC. Translation: CASSYGGGVETQYF.

The chain carries TRBV6-1 and TRBJ1-1, with TRBD1 as a possible D gene (6 bases). The CDR3 runs to 14 residues. Germline CDR1 reads MNHNS; CDR2 reads SASEGT. The V and J ends lost 8 bases and 2 bases respectively, with 15 bases between them. This CDR3 is CASGGPRGNTEAFF. The CDR3 region has the DNA TGTGCCAGCGGGGGCCCTAGGGGAAACACTGAAGCTTTCTTT.

The rearrangement links TRBV18 to TRBJ1-5, with 8 bases that match TRBD1. The CDR3 is made up of 16 amino acids. With V trimmed by 3 bases and J by 2 bases, 6 bases remained unmatched. Per the germline V gene, CDR1 is KGHSH and CDR2 is LQKENI. The CDR3 DNA reads as TGTGCCAGCTCACCGGCCATGGGACAGGGCAATCAGCCCCAGCATTTT. Protein: CASSPAMGQGNQPQHF.

The rearrangement uses TRBV27 and TRBJ2-2, with 10 bases lining up with TRBD1. CDR1 is MNHEY and CDR2 is SMNVEV in the germline V gene (reference sequence). The CDR3 consists of 14 residues. The junction had 4 bases not matched to a gene; V was cut back by 2 bases and J by 10 bases. The CDR3: CASSLAGTGVELFF. The DNA of the CDR3 is TGTGCCAGCAGTTTAGCCGGGACAGGGGTGGAGCTGTTTTTT.

The chain has TRBV5-4 and TRBJ2-7; the match to TRBD2 covers 8 bases. CDR1 and CDR2 (germline): SGHNT, YYREEE (reference sequence). The V gene end was trimmed by 2 bases and the J gene end by 7 bases; junction bases not matched to a gene: 8. The CDR3 is 14 residues long. CDR3 loop: CASSFSGGLGEQYF. For the CDR3, the DNA is TGTGCCAGCAGCTTCAGCGGGGGTTTGGGGGAGCAGTACTTC.

This clone occurred once. V usage is TRBV5-1 and J usage is TRBJ1-1; D is unresolved. CDR1 and CDR2 (germline): SGHRS, YFSETQ. CDR3 length: 13 residues. V shed 0 bases and J shed 1 base, with 4 bases lying between them. The chain's CDR3 is CASSLEANTEAFF. In DNA, the CDR3 is TGCGCCAGCAGCTTGGAAGCGAACACTGAAGCTTTCTTT.

The chain couples TRBV7-2 to TRBJ2-3; D might be TRBD2 (6 bases). Germline values: CDR1 SGHTA, CDR2 FQGNSA. The CDR3 extends over 16 amino acids. V dropped 5 bases and J dropped 2 bases, with 17 bases sitting between them. CDR3 nucleotide sequence: TGTGCCAGCAGCCCCCCGCGGGGCGGGGTCACAGATACGCAGTATTTT. Protein product: CASSPPRGGVTDTQYF.

In its sample, this clone was seen a few times. The chain joins TRBV10-1 to TRBJ2-2, with TRBD1 identical over 11 bases. The CDR3 loop spans 17 amino acids. Germline assignment: CDR1 WNHNN and CDR2 SYGVQD (reference sequence). V trimming: 5 bases; J trimming: 7 bases; junction bases outside the gene matches: 12. The DNA of the CDR3 is TGCGCCAGCAGTCCCGCTGGACAGGGGGCGCGTGGCGGGGAGCTGTTTTTT. Its translation is CASSPAGQGARGGELFF.

In its sample, this clone was seen a few times. The rearrangement uses TRBV7-9 and TRBJ1-6; the D gene is possibly TRBD1 (5 bases). Deletions cut 1 base from V and 10 bases from J, with 8 bases between. Germline V gene sequence: CDR1 SEHNR, CDR2 FQNEAQ (reference sequence). This CDR3 is built from 13 residues. The CDR3 is CASSLEEGSPLHF. The CDR3 DNA follows: TGTGCCAGCAGCTTAGAAGAGGGGTCACCCCTCCACTTT.

The CDR3 loop reads CASATRAQQFF. The CDR3 DNA follows: TGCGCCAGCGCAACAAGGGCCCAGCAGTTCTTC. The V gene is TRBV23-1, the J gene TRBJ2-1, with unresolved D. TRBV23-1 falls under the ORF class, with uncertain function. Deletions cut 8 bases from V and 11 bases from J, with 13 bases between. The CDR3 is made up of 11 amino acids.

This chain connects TRBV23-1 to TRBJ1-4, with D perhaps TRBD1 (6 bases). TRBV23-1 falls under the ORF class, with uncertain function. This CDR3 region has 15 residues. V lost 3 bases, J lost 7 bases, and 15 bases lay in between. DNA of the CDR3: TGCGCCAGCAGTCACCGACCCCGGGGGCCTGAAAAACTGTTTTTT. It codes for CASSHRPRGPEKLFF.

The CDR3 DNA is TGCGCCAGCAGCTTGGTCCCCGGGGGTAATCAGCCCCAGCATTTT. Translation gives CASSLVPGGNQPQHF. The rearrangement joins TRBV5-1 to TRBJ1-5; TRBD1 is a possible D gene (5 bases). Trimming pared 0 bases from V and 4 bases from J, leaving 11 bases between. Germline V gene lookup returns CDR1 SGHRS and CDR2 YFSETQ. The CDR3 spans 15 residues.

The V gene is TRBV28, the J gene TRBJ1-1; D not certain. The V and J ends lost 5 bases and 3 bases respectively, with 10 bases between them. This CDR3 has 13 amino acids. Germline V gene lookup returns CDR1 MDHEN and CDR2 SYDVKM. CDR3 coding DNA: TGTGCCAGCAGTGACGTCCCAGACACTGAAGCTTTCTTT. Its translation: CASSDVPDTEAFF.

The CDR3 reads CASRRLAGAGTDTQYF. DNA of the CDR3: TGTGCCAGCAGACGCTTAGCGGGAGCGGGCACAGATACGCAGTATTTT. The rearrangement joins TRBV2 to TRBJ2-3, with 9 bases identical to TRBD2. This CDR3 has 16 amino acids. Germline V gene lookup returns CDR1 SNHLY and CDR2 FYNNEI. V shed 6 bases, J shed 1 base, and the junction held 8 bases outside the gene matches. Full variable domain (missing parts from reference TRBV2 and TRBJ2-3): EPEVTQTPSHQVTQMGQEVILRCVPISNHLYFYWYRQILGQKVEFLVSFYNNEISEKSEIFDDQFSVERPDGSNFTLKIRSTKLEDSAMYFCASRRLAGAGTDTQYFGPGTRLTVL.

This clone was seen a single time. The gene calls are TRBV6-5 and TRBJ2-6; D perhaps matches TRBD2 (6 bases). The CDR3 extends over 14 amino acids. CDR1 and CDR2 from the germline V gene are MNHEY and SVGAGI. V was cut by 10 bases and J by 3 bases, with 13 bases left in between. The CDR3 here is CATWGGGGANVLTF. DNA of the CDR3: TGTGCCACTTGGGGAGGAGGTGGGGCCAACGTCCTGACTTTC.

The V and J genes are TRBV4-2 and TRBJ1-4, with D possibly TRBD1 on 6 matching bases. The CDR3 sequence is 14 residues long. Germline CDR1 reads LGHNA; CDR2 reads YNFKEQ. The V and J ends lost 4 bases and 0 bases respectively, with 6 bases between them. CDR3 nucleotides: TGTGCCAGCAGCCCAGGGGCAACTAATGAAAAACTGTTTTTT. It translates to CASSPGATNEKLFF.

This clone was seen once. V gene TRBV7-2 combines with J gene TRBJ2-2; 9 bases match TRBD2. The CDR3 runs to 16 residues. Germline assignment: CDR1 SGHTA and CDR2 FQGNSA. Trimming at V came to 2 bases and at J to 3 bases, leaving 4 bases not matched to a gene. In DNA form, the CDR3 reads TGTGCCAGCAGCTTATTGACTAGCGGAGACACCGGGGAGCTGTTTTTT. Its translation is CASSLLTSGDTGELFF.

The sample holds a few counts of this clone. The V call is TRBV4-2, the J call TRBJ2-5; D gene uncertain. The length of the CDR3 is 14 residues. The V end lost 4 bases, the J end lost 0 bases, and 9 bases lay between the germline ends. Per the germline V gene, CDR1 is LGHNA and CDR2 is YNFKEQ. The CDR3 loop is CASSPGPYQETQYF. CDR3 sequence (DNA): TGTGCCAGCAGCCCGGGTCCGTACCAAGAGACCCAGTACTTC.

This clone has a handful of counts. V usage is TRBV7-2 and J usage is TRBJ1-2; D uncertain. The V gene lost 3 bases and the J gene lost 4 bases, with 12 bases spanning the gap. The CDR3 totals 14 residues. CDR1 SGHTA and CDR2 FQGNSA come from the germline V gene. The CDR3 reads CASSFPLLLYGYTF. The DNA for the CDR3 is TGTGCCAGCAGCTTTCCTCTCCTACTCTATGGCTACACCTTC.

The gene calls are TRBV6-5 and TRBJ2-5, with 10 bases lining up with TRBD2. The trim removed 6 bases at V and 1 base at J, leaving 5 bases unmatched. Germline V gives CDR1 MNHEY, CDR2 SVGAGI. CDR3 size: 15 residues. CDR3 loop: CASRGASGGQETQYF. CDR3 nucleotides: TGTGCCAGCAGGGGGGCTAGCGGGGGCCAAGAGACCCAGTACTTC.